The T cell receptor (beta chain) described here comes from a study of OX40 agonist ivuxolimab in advanced cancers. Study at large: The treatment was a fully human IgG2 OX40 agonist, ivuxolimab. Patients received intravenous ivuxolimab every 2 weeks at 0.01 to 10 mg/kg.

TCRdb's table, derived via immunoSEQ multiplex PCR, lists solely in-frame clones and lacks some. The sample gives 75,000 to 90,000 clones, more than 75% of which show up once; about 1.6% is in the top ten. This CDR3 contains 14 residues. Trimming took 4 bases from V and 3 from J; bases not matched to a gene: 4. The V gene's germline CDR1 is SGHRS and CDR2 YFSETQ. This clonotype originated in an adult with an advanced solid tumor such as melanoma, head and neck, liver or kidney cancer. The sequencing used CD4+ or CD8+ T cells sorted from blood, collected in a trial of the OX40 agonist ivuxolimab. V is TRBV5-1 and J is TRBJ2-7, with 10 bases that match TRBD1. CDR3 DNA: TGCGCCAGCAGCGACGGGACAGGGGACTACGAGCAGTACTTC. It encodes CASSDGTGDYEQYF.